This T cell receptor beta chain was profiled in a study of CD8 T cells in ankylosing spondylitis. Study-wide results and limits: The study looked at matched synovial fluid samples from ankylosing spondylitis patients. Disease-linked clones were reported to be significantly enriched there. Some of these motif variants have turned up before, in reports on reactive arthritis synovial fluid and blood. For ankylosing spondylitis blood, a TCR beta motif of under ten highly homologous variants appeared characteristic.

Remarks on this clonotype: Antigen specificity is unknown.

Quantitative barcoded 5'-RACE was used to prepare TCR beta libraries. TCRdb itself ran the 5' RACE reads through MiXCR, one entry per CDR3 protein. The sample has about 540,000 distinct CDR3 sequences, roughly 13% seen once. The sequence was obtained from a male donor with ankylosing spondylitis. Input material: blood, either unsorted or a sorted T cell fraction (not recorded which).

CDR3 nucleotides: TGCAGTGCTTTACCCTCGGGGGGCACTGAAGCTTTCTTT. Its protein is CSALPSGGTEAFF. The genes are TRBV20-1 and TRBJ1-1; maybe TRBD1 (5 bases). The germline CDR1 and CDR2 sequences are DFQATT and SNEGSKA (reference sequence). The V gene lost 5 bases and the J gene lost 4 bases, with 14 bases spanning the gap. CDR3 length: 13 residues.